The 27 T cell receptor beta chains listed next were all sequenced from one sample in a study of T cells in Graves' hyperthyroidism and ophthalmopathy. Amplification yielded TCR beta CDR3 regions, with RNA transcripts as the source. The HTBI primer set served for first-round RT-PCR of the TCR CDR3. A single record per CDR3 protein comes from TCRdb applying MiXCR to the multiplex PCR reads. The data contain 450,000 to 550,000 distinct CDR3 sequences, roughly 25% of them singletons. Sample: blood. These receptors all stem from a woman in her thirties with Graves' ophthalmopathy.

This clonotype was observed many times. The chain has TRBV19 and TRBJ1-2; TRBD1 might be the D (5 bases). The V gene lost 6 bases and the J gene lost 2 bases, with 13 bases spanning the gap. CDR3 length equals 14 residues. In germline, CDR1 is LNHDA, CDR2 SQIVND (reference sequence). The CDR3 is CASSPRGGNYGYTF. CDR3 nucleotide sequence: TGTGCCAGTAGCCCGAGGGGCGGGAACTATGGCTACACCTTC. Full variable domain (rest looked up from reference TRBV19 and TRBJ1-2): DGGITQSPKYLFRKEGQNVTLSCEQNLNHDAMYWYRQDPGQGLRLIYYSQIVNDFQKGDIAEGYSVSREKKESFPLTVTSAQKNPTAFYLCASSPRGGNYGYTFGSGTRLTVV.

Notes on this clonotype: A much larger clone lies a single base off, so this may be a read error. The CDR3 region is CASSYPVINSNQPQHF. CDR3 nucleotides: TGTGCCAGCAGTTACCCCGTGATAAATAGCAATCAGCCCCAGCATTTT. The chain has TRBV6-2 or TRBV6-3 and TRBJ1-5; D is uncertain. Trimming removed 2 bases from V and 0 bases from J, with 11 bases in between. The CDR3 spans 16 residues. Germline loops: CDR1 MNHEY, CDR2 SVGEGT.

The genes are TRBV20-1 and TRBJ1-5; a weak D match, TRBD1 (6 bases). V was shortened by 5 bases and J by 13 bases, with 15 bases between the two germline ends. The CDR3 is 11 amino acids. Germline CDR1 is DFQATT and CDR2 is SNEGSKA (reference sequence). The CDR3 is CSAEDRPVQHF. The DNA for the CDR3 is TGCAGTGCTGAAGACAGGCCAGTTCAGCATTTT.

The chain recombines TRBV20-1 with TRBJ2-7; D is undetermined. In germline, CDR1 is DFQATT, CDR2 SNEGSKA (reference sequence). V was cut by 3 bases and J by 1 base, with 10 bases left in between. This CDR3 spans 13 amino acids. The CDR3 here is CSASNGPSYEQYF. In DNA, the CDR3 is TGCAGTGCTAGTAACGGACCTTCCTACGAGCAGTACTTC.

The gene calls are TRBV12-3 or TRBV12-4 and TRBJ2-7, with no clear D. This CDR3 region has 14 residues. V was pared by 4 bases and J by 2 bases, with 12 bases between. CDR3 in DNA: TGTGCCAGCAGTTATACGACAAACCCCTACGAGCAGTACTTC. It codes for CASSYTTNPYEQYF.

This chain joins TRBV24-1 and TRBJ1-2, with D uncertain. Trimming stripped 9 bases from V and 2 bases from J, with 21 bases between. In germline, CDR1 is KGHDR, CDR2 SFDVKD. The length of the CDR3 is 16 residues. The CDR3 nucleotides read TGTGCCACCTCCCCCTGGCCAGCGGAACCCAACTATGGCTACACCTTC. Residues: CATSPWPAEPNYGYTF.

This clonotype was seen many times. The gene calls are TRBV6-4 and TRBJ1-5, with 7 bases matching TRBD1. The CDR3 spans 19 residues. V lost 0 bases, J lost 2 bases, and 13 bases stayed unmatched. Germline V gene sequence: CDR1 MRHNA, CDR2 SNTAGT. For the CDR3, the DNA is TGTGCCAGCAGTGACTCGAATTACCTTGGCCAGGGGGGCAATCAGCCCCAGCATTTT. This codes for CASSDSNYLGQGGNQPQHF.

This clonotype occurred many times. The genes are TRBV28 and TRBJ1-5, with D hard to call. Germline CDR1 reads MDHEN; CDR2 reads SYDVKM. Trimming took off 3 bases at V and 6 bases at J, with 6 bases between the two ends. The CDR3 spans 12 residues. CDR3 region: CASSLPRQPQHF. In DNA, the CDR3 is TGTGCCAGCAGTTTGCCCCGTCAGCCCCAGCATTTT.

Many counts were recorded for this clonotype. The chain couples TRBV5-1 to TRBJ1-2; a weak D match, TRBD1 (5 bases). The CDR3 length is 13 residues. Trimming took 3 bases from V and 8 from J, leaving 14 bases between them. CDR1 and CDR2 from the germline V gene are SGHRS and YFSETQ. CDR3 sequence (DNA): TGCGCCAGCAGCTGGCCCGGGGGTGAGGGCTACACCTTC. As protein: CASSWPGGEGYTF.

This clonotype came up many times. CDR3 sequence: CASSYALLNTGELFF. The CDR3 coding sequence is TGTGCCAGCAGTTACGCACTGCTGAACACCGGGGAGCTGTTTTTT. The chain uses TRBV6-2 or TRBV6-3 and TRBJ2-2; D gene ambiguous. Germline V CDR1 and CDR2: MNHEY, SVGEGT. Trimming took off 2 bases at V and 1 base at J, with 8 bases between the two ends. This CDR3 is 15 amino acids long.

The chain links TRBV2 to TRBJ2-7, with 9 positions matching TRBD1. Germline CDR1 reads SNHLY; CDR2 reads FYNNEI. The ends lost 3 bases at V and 5 bases at J; junction bases unmatched: 2. This CDR3 has 13 amino acids. DNA for the CDR3: TGTGCCAGCAGTGATACAGGGGGCAACGAGCAGTACTTC. This gives the protein CASSDTGGNEQYF.

This clonotype occurred a few times. V is TRBV4-3 and J is TRBJ1-1; D remains unclear. The V end lost 0 bases, the J end lost 10 bases, and 12 bases lay between the germline ends. CDR3 length equals 13 residues. CDR1 is LGHNA and CDR2 is YSLEER in the germline V gene. The CDR3 sequence: CASSQDPGYAAFF. CDR3 in DNA: TGCGCCAGCAGCCAAGACCCCGGGTATGCAGCTTTCTTT.

This clonotype was detected once. Here the CDR3 reads CASSSLANTEAFF. As DNA, the CDR3 is TGTGCCAGCAGCTCTCTAGCGAACACTGAAGCTTTCTTT. The rearrangement joins TRBV7-2 to TRBJ1-1; D is undetermined. Germline V CDR1 and CDR2: SGHTA, FQGNSA. Trimming left V 4 bases short and J 1 base short, with 7 bases between. CDR3 length: 13 amino acids.

This clonotype was picked up a small number of times. The rearrangement links TRBV28 to TRBJ1-1, with TRBD1 matching 7 bases. The CDR3 consists of 12 residues. Germline CDR1 is MDHEN and CDR2 is SYDVKM. With 10 bases clipped from V and 4 bases from J, the junction kept 6 bases outside the gene matches. In DNA, the CDR3 is TGTGCCAATCAGGGGGTAGGCACTGAAGCTTTCTTT. It codes for CANQGVGTEAFF.

This sequence joins TRBV7-9 and TRBJ1-1; 9 bases map to TRBD1. Unmatched junction bases numbered 10, after V lost 5 bases and J lost 12 bases. The CDR3 is 13 amino acids. Germline values: CDR1 SEHNR, CDR2 FQNEAQ (reference sequence). The CDR3 sequence: CASSLLDRGAPFF. The CDR3 coding sequence is TGTGCCAGCAGCCTCCTGGACAGGGGAGCACCTTTCTTT.

This clonotype has a handful of counts. The chain couples TRBV6-2 or TRBV6-3 to TRBJ1-1; 9 bases are shared with TRBD1. The J segment lost 4 bases and the V segment lost 2 bases, leaving 5 bases of the junction unmatched. The CDR3 contains 15 residues. In germline, CDR1 is MNHEY, CDR2 SVGEGT. This CDR3 reads CASSYAGQGFTEAFF. DNA of the CDR3: TGTGCCAGCAGTTACGCGGGACAGGGTTTCACTGAAGCTTTCTTT.

CDR3 in DNA: TGTGCCAGCTCACCGTCCGCGACAGGGCTGTACCAAGAGACCCAGTACTTC. Its translation: CASSPSATGLYQETQYF. The genes are TRBV18 and TRBJ2-5; TRBD1 aligns across 7 bases. Germline CDR1 KGHSH, CDR2 LQKENI. The CDR3 loop spans 17 amino acids. The V segment lost 3 bases and the J segment 0 bases; nucleotides outside the gene matches: 10.

The rearrangement links TRBV10-3 to TRBJ2-5, with a possible D match to TRBD1 (5 bases). V lost 6 bases, J lost 7 bases, and 21 bases lay in between. Germline CDR1 is ENHRY and CDR2 is SYGVKD. This CDR3 is built from 15 residues. CDR3 nucleotide sequence: TGTGCCATCAGCCGTTCCTTCGACAGTCCGGGGACCCAGTACTTC. Encoded protein: CAISRSFDSPGTQYF.

This clonotype was seen ten or more times. This sequence joins TRBV7-8 and TRBJ2-7; the D is unclear. This CDR3 comprises 14 residues. With 6 bases removed from V and 0 bases from J, the gap between germline ends came to 12 bases. Germline lookup yields CDR1 SGHVS and CDR2 FQNEAQ. The CDR3 nucleotides are TGTGCCAGCAGGTGGTCCGAAAGCTCCTACGAGCAGTACTTC. Translating it yields CASRWSESSYEQYF. Based on the CDR3 plus reference TRBV7-8 and TRBJ2-7, the full variable domain is GAGVSQSPRYKVAKRGQDVALRCDPISGHVSLFWYQQALGQGPEFLTYFQNEAQLDKSGLPSDRFFAERPEGSVSTLKIQRTQQEDSAVYLCASRWSESSYEQYFGPGTRLTVT.

This clonotype was picked up many times. This chain uses TRBV2 with TRBJ2-2, with D possibly being TRBD1 (6 bases). The CDR3 consists of 14 residues. CDR1 SNHLY and CDR2 FYNNEI come from the germline V gene. Between the trimmed V and J ends, which lost 6 bases and 3 bases, there was a span of 11 bases. The CDR3 DNA is TGTGCCAGCAGCCGGGACAAGGACACCGGGGAGCTGTTTTTT. As protein: CASSRDKDTGELFF.

The V and J genes are TRBV12-3 or TRBV12-4 and TRBJ1-5; 7 nucleotides agree with TRBD1. The CDR3 spans 15 residues. V dropped 4 bases and J dropped 2; count of bases not matched to a gene: 5. This chain's CDR3 is CASSSGGGGNQPQHF. The DNA for the CDR3 is TGTGCCAGCAGTTCAGGGGGAGGAGGCAATCAGCCCCAGCATTTT.

This clonotype occurred many times. V and J are TRBV6-5 and TRBJ1-2; 8 nucleotides agree with TRBD1. The CDR3 has 14 residues. V gave up 6 bases and J gave up 2 bases; unmatched junction bases: 5. Germline V gene lookup returns CDR1 MNHEY and CDR2 SVGAGI. DNA of the CDR3: TGTGCCAGCAGATACAGGGGGGACAACTATGGCTACACCTTC. Translated: CASRYRGDNYGYTF.

This clonotype was recorded many times. The J gene is TRBJ2-7, the V gene TRBV6-1; D is unclear. Trimming cost V 10 bases and J 2 bases, with 12 bases left between them. Germline CDR1 reads MNHNS; CDR2 reads SASEGT. The CDR3 spans 12 residues. CDR3 loop: CATLDGAYEQYF. For the CDR3, the DNA is TGTGCCACCCTGGACGGAGCCTACGAGCAGTACTTC.

At least ten counts were recorded for this clonotype. V usage is TRBV29-1 and J usage is TRBJ2-5; D is unclear. Germline V gives CDR1 SQVTM, CDR2 ANQGSEA. The germline V and J ends were trimmed by 6 bases and 3 bases, with 14 bases remaining between them. The CDR3 runs to 13 residues. The chain's CDR3 is CSVATRVEETQYF. CDR3 nucleotides: TGCAGCGTGGCGACACGGGTAGAAGAGACCCAGTACTTC.

This clonotype was seen only a few times. This may be a read error, as it is one base from a much larger clone. The CDR3 region is CASSSYRGNSYGQYF. The CDR3 region has the DNA TGTGCCAGCAGCTCGTACAGGGGAAACTCCTACGGGCAGTACTTC. The chain employs TRBV11-2 and TRBJ2-7, with TRBD1 matching 7 bases. Germline CDR1 and CDR2: SGHAT and FQNNGV. The CDR3 covers 15 residues. The variable domain in full, with the rest retrieved from reference TRBV11-2 and TRBJ2-7, is EAGVAQSPRYKIIEKRQSVAFWCNPISGHATLYWYQQILGQGPKLLIQFQNNGVVDDSQLPKDRFSAERLKGVDSTLKIQPAKLEDSAVYLCASSSYRGNSYGQYFGPGTRLTVT.

This clonotype has a count of ten or more. The V call is TRBV19, the J call TRBJ1-2; no clear D gene. CDR3 length: 13 amino acids. The germline V gene has CDR1 LNHDA and CDR2 SQIVND (reference sequence). Trimming removed 9 bases from V and 4 bases from J, with 15 bases in between. This CDR3 reads CASNQAAGYGYTF. CDR3 sequence (DNA): TGTGCCAGCAATCAAGCGGCGGGCTATGGCTACACCTTC.

Many counts were recorded for this clonotype. The CDR3 protein is CAWTSGTGTEAFF. The CDR3 DNA reads TGTGCCTGGACCTCGGGCACGGGGACTGAAGCTTTCTTT. The gene calls are TRBV30 and TRBJ1-1; D uncertain. The germline gives CDR1 GTSNPN, CDR2 SVGIG (reference sequence). Trimming pared 4 bases from V and 5 bases from J, leaving 14 bases between. This CDR3 spans 13 amino acids. Together with reference TRBV30 and TRBJ1-1, the CDR3 gives the full variable domain: SQTIHQWPATLVQPVGSPLSLECTVEGTSNPNLYWYRQAAGRGLQLLFYSVGIGQISSEVPQNLSASRPQDRQFILSSKKLLLSDSGFYLCAWTSGTGTEAFFGQGTRLTVV.